A selection of T cell receptor beta chains follows, all from one sample in a study of beta chain features in type 1 diabetes. The assay was immunoSEQ multiplex PCR, and TCRdb's table has in-frame clones only and misses some. The sample has 390,000 or so clones; 14% are singletons. The sequenced sample consisted of naive CD4+ T cells from blood. All receptors come from a young man in good health. Both conserved end residues are part of each CDR3. D genes are given only for firm matches. The size of a clone is reported for some rows only, either as once, few or many, or as a class for expanded clones.

J gene: TRBJ2-5
V gene: TRBV10-3
D gene: .
clone size: .
CDR3 protein: CAISGIGQETQYF
CDR3 DNA: TGTGCCATCAGTGGAATAGGGCAAGAGACCCAGTACTTC

J gene: TRBJ2-7
V gene: TRBV7-2
D gene: .
clone size: .
CDR3 protein: CASSQDSPYTHEQYF
CDR3 DNA: TGTGCCAGCAGCCAGGACAGCCCCTACACCCACGAGCAGTACTTC

J gene: TRBJ2-1
V gene: TRBV10-3
D gene: .
clone size: few
CDR3 protein: CAISESWTGSYNEQFF
CDR3 DNA: TGTGCCATCAGTGAGTCCTGGACGGGATCCTACAATGAGCAGTTCTTC

J gene: TRBJ2-5
V gene: TRBV5-4
D gene: .
clone size: few
CDR3 protein: CASSSPWGSGGETQYF
CDR3 DNA: TGTGCCAGCAGCTCCCCGTGGGGGAGCGGTGGAGAGACCCAGTACTTC

J gene: TRBJ2-7
V gene: TRBV6-5
D gene: TRBD2
clone size: .
CDR3 protein: CASLPSGGAPYEQYF
CDR3 DNA: TGTGCCAGCCTCCCTAGCGGGGGGGCTCCCTACGAGCAGTACTTC

J gene: TRBJ2-2
V gene: TRBV4-1
D gene: TRBD2
clone size: .
CDR3 protein: CASSQGLAGVRTGELFF
CDR3 DNA: TGCGCCAGCAGCCAGGGACTAGCGGGAGTACGCACCGGGGAGCTGTTTTTT

J gene: TRBJ2-5
V gene: TRBV7-2
D gene: .
clone size: .
CDR3 protein: CASSPGLETQYF
CDR3 DNA: TGTGCCAGCAGCCCAGGCTTAGAGACCCAGTACTTC

J gene: TRBJ2-1
V gene: TRBV10-3
D gene: TRBD2
clone size: few
CDR3 protein: CAISSSPGTSGYNEQFF
CDR3 DNA: TGTGCCATCAGTTCTTCCCCCGGGACTAGCGGTTACAATGAGCAGTTCTTC

J gene: TRBJ1-6
V gene: TRBV6-5
D gene: .
clone size: .
CDR3 protein: CASSPGRNSPLHF
CDR3 DNA: TGTGCCAGCAGTCCAGGGAGGAATTCACCCCTCCACTTT

J gene: TRBJ2-4
V gene: TRBV2
D gene: TRBD2
clone size: few
CDR3 protein: CASRRGGDIQYF
CDR3 DNA: TGTGCCAGCCGACGCGGGGGGGACATTCAGTACTTC

J gene: TRBJ2-3
V gene: TRBV9
D gene: TRBD2
clone size: .
CDR3 protein: CASSVAPLAGGDTQYF
CDR3 DNA: TGTGCCAGCAGCGTAGCCCCGCTAGCGGGGGGGGATACGCAGTATTTT

J gene: TRBJ1-1
V gene: TRBV13
D gene: .
clone size: .
CDR3 protein: CASSLTTEAFF
CDR3 DNA: TGTGCCAGCAGCTTAACCACTGAAGCTTTCTTT

J gene: TRBJ1-5
V gene: TRBV18
D gene: .
clone size: .
CDR3 protein: CASSPVGVDQPQHF
CDR3 DNA: TGTGCCAGCTCCCCTGTGGGGGTCGATCAGCCCCAGCATTTT

J gene: TRBJ1-6
V gene: TRBV2
D gene: .
clone size: few
CDR3 protein: CASSVRTGNSPLHF
CDR3 DNA: TGTGCCAGCAGTGTAAGGACCGGGAATTCACCCCTCCACTTT

J gene: TRBJ2-5
V gene: TRBV7-9
D gene: .
clone size: few
CDR3 protein: CASSLLGGKETQYF
CDR3 DNA: TGTGCCAGCAGCTTGCTTGGCGGAAAAGAGACCCAGTACTTC

J gene: TRBJ2-2
V gene: TRBV7-8
D gene: .
clone size: few
CDR3 protein: CASSSLARTGNTGELFF
CDR3 DNA: TGTGCCAGCAGCTCCCTGGCTAGGACTGGAAACACCGGGGAGCTGTTTTTT

J gene: TRBJ2-1
V gene: TRBV7-3
D gene: .
clone size: .
CDR3 protein: CASSPISSGVGEQFF
CDR3 DNA: TGTGCCAGCAGCCCGATTTCGTCGGGAGTTGGTGAGCAGTTCTTC

J gene: TRBJ1-2
V gene: TRBV18
D gene: .
clone size: .
CDR3 protein: CASSFPDSYGYTF
CDR3 DNA: TGTGCCAGCTCATTTCCGGACAGCTATGGCTACACCTTC

J gene: TRBJ2-3
V gene: TRBV9
D gene: .
clone size: .
CDR3 protein: CASSVDGSTDTQYF
CDR3 DNA: TGTGCCAGCAGCGTAGACGGCAGCACAGATACGCAGTATTTT

J gene: TRBJ2-5
V gene: TRBV2
D gene: .
clone size: few
CDR3 protein: CASSEALRRKETQYF
CDR3 DNA: TGTGCCAGCAGTGAAGCGCTTCGTCGTAAAGAGACCCAGTACTTC

J gene: TRBJ2-1
V gene: TRBV4-3
D gene: TRBD2
clone size: .
CDR3 protein: CASSQGHGLAGYNEQFF
CDR3 DNA: TGCGCCAGCAGCCAAGGCCATGGACTAGCGGGGTATAATGAGCAGTTCTTC

J gene: TRBJ1-1
V gene: TRBV6-5
D gene: .
clone size: .
CDR3 protein: CASSRTGSTEAFF
CDR3 DNA: TGTGCCAGCAGCCGTACAGGGTCCACTGAAGCTTTCTTT

J gene: TRBJ2-7
V gene: TRBV5-1
D gene: .
clone size: .
CDR3 protein: CASSLSGPREQYF
CDR3 DNA: TGCGCCAGCAGCCTGTCGGGGCCGCGGGAGCAGTACTTC

J gene: TRBJ2-3
V gene: TRBV5-4
D gene: .
clone size: many
CDR3 protein: CALSGQNTDTQYF
CDR3 DNA: TGTGCATTGAGTGGCCAAAACACAGATACGCAGTATTTT

J gene: TRBJ1-4
V gene: TRBV13
D gene: .
clone size: .
CDR3 protein: CASRYNSGTNEKLFF
CDR3 DNA: TGTGCCAGCAGGTACAACTCTGGGACTAATGAAAAACTGTTTTTT

J gene: TRBJ2-5
V gene: TRBV7-9
D gene: .
clone size: few
CDR3 protein: CASSYPQGRETQYF
CDR3 DNA: TGTGCCAGCAGCTATCCCCAGGGACGAGAGACCCAGTACTTC

J gene: TRBJ2-4
V gene: TRBV7-9
D gene: .
clone size: .
CDR3 protein: CASSGVGIQYF
CDR3 DNA: TGTGCCAGCAGCGGAGTAGGGATTCAGTACTTC

J gene: TRBJ2-7
V gene: TRBV18
D gene: TRBD1
clone size: .
CDR3 protein: CASSPGRQGFYEQYF
CDR3 DNA: TGTGCCAGCTCGCCGGGTCGACAGGGATTCTACGAGCAGTACTTC